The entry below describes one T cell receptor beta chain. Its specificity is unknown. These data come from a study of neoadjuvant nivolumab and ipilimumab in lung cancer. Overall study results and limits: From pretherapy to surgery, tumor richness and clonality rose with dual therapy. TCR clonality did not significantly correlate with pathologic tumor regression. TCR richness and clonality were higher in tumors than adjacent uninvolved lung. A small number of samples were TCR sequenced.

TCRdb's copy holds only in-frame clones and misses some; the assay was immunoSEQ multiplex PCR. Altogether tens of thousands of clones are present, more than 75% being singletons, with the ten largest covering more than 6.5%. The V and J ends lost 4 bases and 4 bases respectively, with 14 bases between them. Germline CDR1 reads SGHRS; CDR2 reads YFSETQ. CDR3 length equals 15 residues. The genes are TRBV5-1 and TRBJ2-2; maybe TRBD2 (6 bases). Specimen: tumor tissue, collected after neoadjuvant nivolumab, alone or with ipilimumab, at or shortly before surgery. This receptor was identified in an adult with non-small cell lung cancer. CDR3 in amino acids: CASSGVGGGTGELFF. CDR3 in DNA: TGCGCCAGCAGCGGGGTCGGGGGTGGCACCGGGGAGCTGTTTTTT.